Below, one T cell receptor beta chain is given with its context. These data belong to a study of blood T cell repertoires in COVID-19. Whole-study context: Acute-phase and convalescent COVID-19 samples originated in the United States, Italy and Spain. Sources were T cells, B-cell-depleted T cells, or PBMCs; the material itself was cDNA or gDNA.

Study processing details: Amplification with reference gene primers provided the estimates of nucleated cell counts. Sequencing used immunoSEQ multiplex PCR; TCRdb keeps in-frame clones, though not all of them. V and J calls and clone size are as listed in that table; D and trimming were resolved from the DNA. Here the sample spans roughly 34,000 clones, 70% to 90% being singletons. CDR3 size: 15 residues. Losses at the gene ends were 7 bases for V and 0 bases for J; bases not matched to a gene: 6. The germline CDR1 and CDR2 sequences are SGHRS and YFSETQ. The chain carries TRBV5-1 and TRBJ2-3; 9 nucleotides match TRBD2. This TCR derives from a woman aged 80 or over with active or convalescent COVID-19. The sequenced sample consisted of peripheral blood. The CDR3 reads CASGSGGTSTDTQYF. The DNA of the CDR3 is TGCGCCAGCGGTAGCGGGGGAACTAGCACAGATACGCAGTATTTT.